Listed below are T cell receptor beta chains from one sample, sequenced in a study of T-cell reconstitution after alpha-beta-depleted transplantation in children. TCRdb independently ran MiXCR on the PCR reads; one entry per CDR3 protein. The sample has approximately 220,000 distinct CDR3 sequences, more than 15% seen once. Specimen: PBMCs, mostly from graft donor cells, collected 360 days after TCRalphabeta/CD19-depleted stem cell transplant. Receptor source: a male patient aged 2-15 years who had a stem cell transplant for acute lymphoblastic leukemia, so the T cells may come from the graft donor. The CDR3 runs from the conserved cysteine through the conserved F or W. Each record gives: J gene, V gene, D gene, clone size, CDR3 DNA, CDR3 protein. A D gene is named only where the DNA matches it firmly. Part of the rows lack a size; the others show once, few, many or a class for expanded clones.

j_call: TRBJ1-2
v_call: TRBV27
d_call: TRBD1
clone_size: many
cdr3_nt: TGTGCCAGCAGTAGGGACAGGGCCTATGGCTACACCTTC
cdr3_aa: CASSRDRAYGYTF

j_call: TRBJ2-7
v_call: TRBV9
d_call: TRBD2
clone_size: many
cdr3_nt: TGTGCCAGCAGCGTAGGCCCCAGCGGGAGTAACGAGCAGTACTTC
cdr3_aa: CASSVGPSGSNEQYF

j_call: TRBJ2-2
v_call: TRBV12-3/TRBV12-4
d_call: TRBD2
clone_size: few
cdr3_nt: TGTGCCAGCAGTCGACTAGCGGGGGGGACCGGGGAGCTGTTTTTT
cdr3_aa: CASSRLAGGTGELFF

j_call: TRBJ2-7
v_call: TRBV7-8
d_call: -
clone_size: few
cdr3_nt: TGTGCCAGCAGCCCTGGACTAAAGGACGAGCAGTACTTC
cdr3_aa: CASSPGLKDEQYF

j_call: TRBJ2-3
v_call: TRBV28
d_call: -
clone_size: few
cdr3_nt: TGTGCCAGCAGTTTATGGTCAACAGGGTGGAGAGATACGCAGTATTTT
cdr3_aa: CASSLWSTGWRDTQYF

j_call: TRBJ2-3
v_call: TRBV6-6
d_call: -
clone_size: -
cdr3_nt: TGTGCCAGCAGTTACTCGTCCGCAGATACGCAGTATTTT
cdr3_aa: CASSYSSADTQYF

j_call: TRBJ2-1
v_call: TRBV18
d_call: TRBD2
clone_size: few
cdr3_nt: TGTGCCAGCTCACCCTTGCTAGCGGGTGACAATGAGCAGTTCTTC
cdr3_aa: CASSPLLAGDNEQFF

j_call: TRBJ1-3
v_call: TRBV7-8
d_call: -
clone_size: few
cdr3_nt: TGTGCCAGCAGCTTAGTTCCGGGGGCGGCGGGAAACACCATATATTTT
cdr3_aa: CASSLVPGAAGNTIYF

j_call: TRBJ2-1
v_call: TRBV12-3/TRBV12-4
d_call: TRBD2
clone_size: many
cdr3_nt: TGTGCCAGCAGTTTTACTAGCGGGCTTTACAATGAGCAGTTCTTC
cdr3_aa: CASSFTSGLYNEQFF

j_call: TRBJ2-2
v_call: TRBV3-1
d_call: -
clone_size: few
cdr3_nt: TGTGCCAGCAGCCGCGTCTTACCCGGGGAGCTGTTTTTT
cdr3_aa: CASSRVLPGELFF

j_call: TRBJ2-5
v_call: TRBV27
d_call: -
clone_size: -
cdr3_nt: TGTGCCAGCAGGAGAGGGGAGACCCAGTACTTC
cdr3_aa: CASRRGETQYF

j_call: TRBJ2-1
v_call: TRBV3-1
d_call: TRBD1
clone_size: few
cdr3_nt: TGTGCCAGCAACAATCCCGGGACAGGGTCCAATGAGCAGTTCTTC
cdr3_aa: CASNNPGTGSNEQFF

j_call: TRBJ1-1
v_call: TRBV7-2
d_call: TRBD1
clone_size: few
cdr3_nt: TGTGCCAGCAGCCGACGTGAGGGGGCTCTCGCTTTCTTT
cdr3_aa: CASSRREGALAFF

j_call: TRBJ2-6
v_call: TRBV6-5
d_call: -
clone_size: -
cdr3_nt: TGTGCCAGCAGTTACTCGATTAGGGGGACACCCTCTGGGGCCAACGTCCTGACTTTC
cdr3_aa: CASSYSIRGTPSGANVLTF

j_call: TRBJ2-7
v_call: TRBV4-2
d_call: -
clone_size: many
cdr3_nt: TGTGCCAGCAGCGAAGGCGGGGCATCTTCATTC
cdr3_aa: CASSEGGASSF

j_call: TRBJ2-5
v_call: TRBV12-3/TRBV12-4
d_call: -
clone_size: few
cdr3_nt: TGTGCCAGCAGGCCCGATCCGGAGGAGACCCAGTACTTC
cdr3_aa: CASRPDPEETQYF

j_call: TRBJ2-7
v_call: TRBV10-1
d_call: TRBD2
clone_size: many
cdr3_nt: TGCGCCAGAAAGACTAGCGGGATTAGCTTCGAGCAGTACTTC
cdr3_aa: CARKTSGISFEQYF

j_call: TRBJ2-5
v_call: TRBV7-9
d_call: -
clone_size: many
cdr3_nt: TGTGCCAGCAGCCCCTATCCGGGGGTCGAAGAGACCCAGTACTTC
cdr3_aa: CASSPYPGVEETQYF

j_call: TRBJ2-7
v_call: TRBV29-1
d_call: TRBD1
clone_size: few
cdr3_nt: TGCAGCGTTATTGCCGGGACAGGGACTATAGCCTACGAGCAGTACTTC
cdr3_aa: CSVIAGTGTIAYEQYF

j_call: TRBJ2-3
v_call: TRBV5-1
d_call: -
clone_size: -
cdr3_nt: TGCGCCAGCAGCTTTGGACAAAGCACAGATACGCAGTATTTT
cdr3_aa: CASSFGQSTDTQYF

j_call: TRBJ1-2
v_call: TRBV5-1
d_call: TRBD1
clone_size: many
cdr3_nt: TGCGCCAGCAGCTTGGAGGCAGGGGGCAACTATGGCTACACCTTC
cdr3_aa: CASSLEAGGNYGYTF

j_call: TRBJ1-1
v_call: TRBV5-1
d_call: TRBD1
clone_size: -
cdr3_nt: TGCGCCAGCAGCGCAAGACAGGGCACTGAAGCTTTCTTT
cdr3_aa: CASSARQGTEAFF

j_call: TRBJ1-3
v_call: TRBV9
d_call: -
clone_size: -
cdr3_nt: TGTGCCAGCAGCGTCGGGGACGCGGTCTCTGGAAACACCATATATTTT
cdr3_aa: CASSVGDAVSGNTIYF

j_call: TRBJ2-1
v_call: TRBV5-5
d_call: TRBD2
clone_size: few
cdr3_nt: TGTGCCAGCAGCTTGGCCGGGGGGCTAGCGGGGTACAATGAGCAGTTCTTC
cdr3_aa: CASSLAGGLAGYNEQFF

j_call: TRBJ2-3
v_call: TRBV5-1
d_call: TRBD2
clone_size: many
cdr3_nt: TGCGCCAGCAGCTCGGGACTAGCGACAGATACGCAGTATTTT
cdr3_aa: CASSSGLATDTQYF

j_call: TRBJ2-7
v_call: TRBV20-1
d_call: TRBD1
clone_size: many
cdr3_nt: TGCAGTGCTAGGGGGACAGGGGAGAACGAGCAGTACTTC
cdr3_aa: CSARGTGENEQYF

j_call: TRBJ2-5
v_call: TRBV28
d_call: -
clone_size: -
cdr3_nt: TGTGCCAGCAGTCTAATGGGGGTAGGAGAGACCCAGTACTTC
cdr3_aa: CASSLMGVGETQYF

j_call: TRBJ2-3
v_call: TRBV18
d_call: -
clone_size: -
cdr3_nt: TGTGCCAGCTCACCAGAGGCAGATACGCAGTATTTT
cdr3_aa: CASSPEADTQYF

j_call: TRBJ2-5
v_call: TRBV29-1
d_call: -
clone_size: few
cdr3_nt: TGCAGCGTTGATCTTGGCCCGCAAGAGACCCAGTACTTC
cdr3_aa: CSVDLGPQETQYF

j_call: TRBJ1-2
v_call: TRBV12-3/TRBV12-4
d_call: TRBD1
clone_size: -
cdr3_nt: TGTGCCAGCAGGTCAACAGGGGTAGATGGCTACACCTTC
cdr3_aa: CASRSTGVDGYTF

j_call: TRBJ2-7
v_call: TRBV6-1
d_call: TRBD1
clone_size: -
cdr3_nt: TGTGCCAGCGCGGGACAGGGTATCGAGCAGTACTTC
cdr3_aa: CASAGQGIEQYF

j_call: TRBJ2-7
v_call: TRBV28
d_call: TRBD1
clone_size: few
cdr3_nt: TGTGCCTCCGGACAGGGTATTTTTTCCTACGAGCAGTACTTC
cdr3_aa: CASGQGIFSYEQYF

j_call: TRBJ2-2
v_call: TRBV10-3
d_call: -
clone_size: few
cdr3_nt: TGTGCCATCAGTGAGTCGACTCGGGACGGATCGAACACCGGGGAGCTGTTTTTT
cdr3_aa: CAISESTRDGSNTGELFF

j_call: TRBJ1-2
v_call: TRBV12-3/TRBV12-4
d_call: TRBD1
clone_size: -
cdr3_nt: TGTGCCAGCAGTGCCTTGGAGACAGGGGGCAACGATGGCTACACCTTC
cdr3_aa: CASSALETGGNDGYTF

j_call: TRBJ1-1
v_call: TRBV2
d_call: -
clone_size: few
cdr3_nt: TGTGCCAGCAGGGACCGAAAGAACACTGAAGCTTTCTTT
cdr3_aa: CASRDRKNTEAFF

j_call: TRBJ2-3
v_call: TRBV24-1
d_call: TRBD1
clone_size: -
cdr3_nt: TGTGCCACCAGTGATACCGGGACAGGGTTAGATACGCAGTATTTT
cdr3_aa: CATSDTGTGLDTQYF

j_call: TRBJ2-1
v_call: TRBV7-9
d_call: -
clone_size: few
cdr3_nt: TGTGCCAGCAGCTTAGGCAATTTACTAGCCTTCAATGAGCAGTTCTTC
cdr3_aa: CASSLGNLLAFNEQFF

j_call: TRBJ2-7
v_call: TRBV2
d_call: -
clone_size: few
cdr3_nt: TGTGCCAGCACCCTGAGGGAAGCCTACGAGCAGTACTTC
cdr3_aa: CASTLREAYEQYF

j_call: TRBJ2-3
v_call: TRBV4-2
d_call: TRBD2
clone_size: -
cdr3_nt: TGTGCCAGCAGCCAGGGCACGGGGGGGCCGTCCCCAGATACGCAGTATTTT
cdr3_aa: CASSQGTGGPSPDTQYF

j_call: TRBJ1-1
v_call: TRBV28
d_call: -
clone_size: few
cdr3_nt: TGTGCCAGCAGTTCCCCGGGGAAGTGGGGCACTGAAGCTTTCTTT
cdr3_aa: CASSSPGKWGTEAFF

j_call: TRBJ2-1
v_call: TRBV7-2
d_call: -
clone_size: -
cdr3_nt: TGTGCCAGCAGCCGGGGGTCTTTTGGGGGGGCGGTGAATGAGCAGTTCTTC
cdr3_aa: CASSRGSFGGAVNEQFF

j_call: TRBJ1-1
v_call: TRBV6-5
d_call: -
clone_size: -
cdr3_nt: TGTGCCAGCAGTTATATGGGCGCGGCTTTCTTT
cdr3_aa: CASSYMGAAFF

j_call: TRBJ1-6
v_call: TRBV28
d_call: -
clone_size: few
cdr3_nt: TGTGCCAGCAGACTGGGGAGGACCTCCTATAATTCACCCCTCCACTTT
cdr3_aa: CASRLGRTSYNSPLHF